These T cell receptor beta chains were read from a single sample in a study of blood T cell repertoires in COVID-19. Libraries were prepared by immunoSEQ multiplex PCR; TCRdb keeps only in-frame clonotypes and omits some of them. The sample has some 73,000 clones; 85% are singletons. The sequencing sample was made of peripheral blood. The receptor source for this set is a man between 45 and 60 years old with COVID-19, enrolled during active disease. Both conserved end residues are part of each CDR3. The order of the fields is J gene, V gene, CDR3 protein.

j_call: TRBJ1-4; v_call: TRBV14; cdr3_aa: CASSWKTDFNEKLFF
j_call: TRBJ2-7; v_call: TRBV12-3/TRBV12-4; cdr3_aa: CASTLGRGYEQYF
j_call: TRBJ1-1; v_call: TRBV6-2/TRBV6-3; cdr3_aa: CASSHHHRGDTEAFF
j_call: TRBJ1-1; v_call: TRBV28; cdr3_aa: CASSLGGPNTEAFF
j_call: TRBJ1-1; v_call: TRBV5-4; cdr3_aa: CASSRGQGKGNAEAFF
j_call: TRBJ1-1; v_call: TRBV3-1/TRBV3-2; cdr3_aa: CASSQVGGASKNTEAFF
j_call: TRBJ2-5; v_call: TRBV4-1; cdr3_aa: CASSQLRGLETQYF
j_call: TRBJ2-1; v_call: TRBV5-5; cdr3_aa: CASSLRGQRTSYNEQFF
j_call: TRBJ2-7; v_call: TRBV19; cdr3_aa: CASSRGISYEQYF
j_call: TRBJ1-6; v_call: TRBV18; cdr3_aa: CASSLGEGGKNSPLHF
j_call: TRBJ1-1; v_call: TRBV5-1; cdr3_aa: CASTGGAGGTEAFF
j_call: TRBJ2-2; v_call: TRBV18; cdr3_aa: CASSGTGNTGELFF
j_call: TRBJ2-7; v_call: TRBV19; cdr3_aa: CASSPQGREQYF
j_call: TRBJ2-1; v_call: TRBV4-3; cdr3_aa: CASSQDTRQGFYTEQFF
j_call: TRBJ1-2; v_call: TRBV28; cdr3_aa: CASSPQFGGLYGYTF
j_call: TRBJ1-2; v_call: TRBV5-1; cdr3_aa: CASRPWTGGIGYTF
j_call: TRBJ1-1; v_call: TRBV6-6; cdr3_aa: CASSSIGQAGTEAFF
j_call: TRBJ1-5; v_call: TRBV6-5; cdr3_aa: CASSDPTGGSQPQHF
j_call: TRBJ2-5; v_call: TRBV11-2; cdr3_aa: CASSLRTSGAFQETQYF
j_call: TRBJ2-3; v_call: TRBV11-1; cdr3_aa: CASRASGITDTQYF
j_call: TRBJ1-5; v_call: TRBV18; cdr3_aa: CASSPQGSISNQPQHF
j_call: TRBJ2-2; v_call: TRBV11-3; cdr3_aa: CASSSRDGELFF
j_call: TRBJ2-1; v_call: TRBV18; cdr3_aa: CASSPVLAGLYNEQFF
j_call: TRBJ2-3; v_call: TRBV4-3; cdr3_aa: CASSQDVRLAGGDTQYF
j_call: TRBJ1-5; v_call: TRBV28; cdr3_aa: CASSPRTGWVQPQHF
j_call: TRBJ2-1; v_call: TRBV4-3; cdr3_aa: CASSQLAFGEQFF
j_call: TRBJ2-3; v_call: TRBV7-2; cdr3_aa: CASSLAGGGGTDTQYF
j_call: TRBJ1-5; v_call: TRBV2; cdr3_aa: CASNKGVNQPQHF
j_call: TRBJ2-1; v_call: TRBV29-1; cdr3_aa: CSAPGTPINEQFF
j_call: TRBJ1-5; v_call: TRBV6-5; cdr3_aa: CASSRTGPGNQPQHF
j_call: TRBJ1-5; v_call: TRBV24-1; cdr3_aa: CATSAGTFMGPQHF